This is a list of T cell receptor beta chains from one sample in a study of cytomegalovirus exposure and HLA in healthy donors. Profiled with immunoSEQ multiplex PCR; TCRdb holds only in-frame clones, not every one. Counted here are under 200,000 clones, roughly 80% occurring once; the ten biggest clones make up less than 2.5%. Sequencing input: PBMCs. Receptors originate from a male donor in good health and CMV-seronegative. Each CDR3 is given with its conserved first and last residue. The order of the fields is D gene, J gene, V gene, clone size, CDR3 DNA, CDR3 protein. The D gene is left open where the match is weak. Clone sizes are given selectively: once, few, many, or a class where the clone is expanded.

D gene: -
J gene: TRBJ1-2
V gene: TRBV6-5
clone size: -
CDR3 DNA: TGTGCCAGCAGTTACTCGGCAGCAGGGAACAACTATGGCTACACCTTC
CDR3 protein: CASSYSAAGNNYGYTF

D gene: -
J gene: TRBJ2-5
V gene: TRBV5-8
clone size: -
CDR3 DNA: TGTGCCAGCAGCTACCGGAGTGGGACCCAGTACTTC
CDR3 protein: CASSYRSGTQYF

D gene: -
J gene: TRBJ2-7
V gene: TRBV15
clone size: once
CDR3 DNA: TGTGCCACCAGCAAGACAGCTAACTCCTACGAGCAGTACTTC
CDR3 protein: CATSKTANSYEQYF

D gene: -
J gene: TRBJ2-7
V gene: TRBV27
clone size: few
CDR3 DNA: TGTGCCAGCAGCTACCGGGACTCCTACGAGCAGTACTTC
CDR3 protein: CASSYRDSYEQYF

D gene: TRBD1
J gene: TRBJ2-7
V gene: TRBV30
clone size: few
CDR3 DNA: TGTGCCTGGAGTGTAGGGACAGTATACGAGCAGTACTTC
CDR3 protein: CAWSVGTVYEQYF

D gene: TRBD1
J gene: TRBJ2-7
V gene: TRBV5-1
clone size: -
CDR3 DNA: TGCGCCAGCAGAGGGGGGGGAGGGACAGGGCTCTACGAGCAGTACTTC
CDR3 protein: CASRGGGGTGLYEQYF

D gene: -
J gene: TRBJ1-2
V gene: TRBV9
clone size: few
CDR3 DNA: TGTGCCAGCAGCGCCTCAGGGAATTATGGCTACACCTTC
CDR3 protein: CASSASGNYGYTF

D gene: TRBD2
J gene: TRBJ2-5
V gene: TRBV6-6
clone size: -
CDR3 DNA: TGTGCCAGCAGCCCCGGGGCTAGCGGGGGGTGGGAGACCCAGTACTTC
CDR3 protein: CASSPGASGGWETQYF

D gene: TRBD1
J gene: TRBJ2-7
V gene: TRBV10-3
clone size: few
CDR3 DNA: TGTGCCATCAGTGACCTCAACAGGGGGCGTAACTACGAGCAGTACTTC
CDR3 protein: CAISDLNRGRNYEQYF

D gene: -
J gene: TRBJ2-7
V gene: TRBV18
clone size: -
CDR3 DNA: TGTGCCAGCTCCCCTCAGGACAACTACGAGCAGTACTTC
CDR3 protein: CASSPQDNYEQYF

D gene: -
J gene: TRBJ2-1
V gene: TRBV9
clone size: -
CDR3 DNA: TGTGCCAGCAGCCTGAGCTACAATGAGCAGTTCTTC
CDR3 protein: CASSLSYNEQFF

D gene: -
J gene: TRBJ1-6
V gene: TRBV15
clone size: -
CDR3 DNA: TGTGCCACCAGCAGAGATCACGGGACAAGCGATTCACCCCTCCACTTT
CDR3 protein: CATSRDHGTSDSPLHF

D gene: -
J gene: TRBJ1-2
V gene: TRBV6-5
clone size: -
CDR3 DNA: TGTGCCAGCAGTCGGCGGGGGGGCGGCTACACCTTC
CDR3 protein: CASSRRGGGYTF